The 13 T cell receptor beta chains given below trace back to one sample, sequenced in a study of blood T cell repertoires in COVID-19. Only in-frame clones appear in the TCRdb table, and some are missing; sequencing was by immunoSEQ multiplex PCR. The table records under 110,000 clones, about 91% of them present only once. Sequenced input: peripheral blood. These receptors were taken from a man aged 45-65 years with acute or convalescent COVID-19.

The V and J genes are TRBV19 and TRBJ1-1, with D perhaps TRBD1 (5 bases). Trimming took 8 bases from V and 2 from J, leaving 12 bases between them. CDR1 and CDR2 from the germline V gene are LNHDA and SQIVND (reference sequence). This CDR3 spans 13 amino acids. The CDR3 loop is CASARGSNTEAFF. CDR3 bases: TGTGCCAGTGCTAGGGGTTCAAACACTGAAGCTTTCTTT.

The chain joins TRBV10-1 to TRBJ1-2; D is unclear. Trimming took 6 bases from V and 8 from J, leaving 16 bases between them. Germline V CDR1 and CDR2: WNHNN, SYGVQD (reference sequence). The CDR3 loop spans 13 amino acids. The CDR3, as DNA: TGCGCCAGCAGGGCCGGATCGGAGGGAGGCTACACCTTC. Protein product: CASRAGSEGGYTF.

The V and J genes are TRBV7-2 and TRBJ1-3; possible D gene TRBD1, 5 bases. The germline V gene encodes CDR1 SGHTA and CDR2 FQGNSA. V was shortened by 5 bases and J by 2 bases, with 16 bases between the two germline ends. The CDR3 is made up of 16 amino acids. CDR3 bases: TGTGCCAGCAGCGTCCACGGACAATCTACTGGAAACACCATATATTTT. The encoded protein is CASSVHGQSTGNTIYF.

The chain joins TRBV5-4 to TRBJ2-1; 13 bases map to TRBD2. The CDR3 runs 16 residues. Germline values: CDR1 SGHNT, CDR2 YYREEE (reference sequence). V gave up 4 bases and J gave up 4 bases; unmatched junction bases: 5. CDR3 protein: CASSAGGLAGYNEQFF. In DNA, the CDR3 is TGTGCCAGCAGCGCGGGGGGACTAGCGGGGTACAATGAGCAGTTCTTC. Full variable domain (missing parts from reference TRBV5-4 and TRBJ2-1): ETGVTQSPTHLIKTRGQQVTLRCSSQSGHNTVSWYQQALGQGPQFIFQYYREEENGRGNFPPRFSGLQFPNYSSELNVNALELDDSALYLCASSAGGLAGYNEQFFGPGTRLTVL.

CDR3 sequence: CASSMGQGHQPQHF. CDR3 DNA: TGTGCCAGCAGCATGGGACAGGGGCATCAGCCCCAGCATTTT. The chain recombines TRBV5-6 with TRBJ1-5, with 10 bases fitting TRBD1. Germline V gene data show CDR1 as SGHDT and CDR2 as YYEEEE. The V and J ends lost 4 bases and 5 bases, in that order; junction bases with no gene match: 3. The CDR3 runs to 14 residues.

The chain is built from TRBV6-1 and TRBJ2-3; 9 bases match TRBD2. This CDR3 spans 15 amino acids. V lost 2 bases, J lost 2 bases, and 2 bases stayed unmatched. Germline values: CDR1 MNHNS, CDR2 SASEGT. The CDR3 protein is CASSELAGITDTQYF. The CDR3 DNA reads TGTGCCAGCAGTGAACTAGCGGGGATCACAGATACGCAGTATTTT.

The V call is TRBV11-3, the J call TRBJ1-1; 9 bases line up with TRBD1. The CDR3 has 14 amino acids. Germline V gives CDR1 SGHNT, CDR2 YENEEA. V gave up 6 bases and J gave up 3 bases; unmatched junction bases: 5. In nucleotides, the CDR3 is TGTGCCAGCAGAGGTCGGGACAGGGACACTGAAGCTTTCTTT. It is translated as CASRGRDRDTEAFF.

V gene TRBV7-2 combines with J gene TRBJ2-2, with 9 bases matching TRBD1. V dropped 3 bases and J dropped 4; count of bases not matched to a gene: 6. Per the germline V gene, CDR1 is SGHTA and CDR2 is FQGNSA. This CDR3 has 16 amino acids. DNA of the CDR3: TGTGCCAGCAGCTTCGGGAACAGGGGGCTCACCGGGGAGCTGTTTTTT. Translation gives CASSFGNRGLTGELFF. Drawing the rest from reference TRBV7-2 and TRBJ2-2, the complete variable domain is GAGVSQSPSNKVTEKGKDVELRCDPISGHTALYWYRQSLGQGLEFLIYFQGNSAPDKSGLPSDRFSAERTGGSVSTLTIQRTQQEDSAVYLCASSFGNRGLTGELFFGEGSRLTVL.

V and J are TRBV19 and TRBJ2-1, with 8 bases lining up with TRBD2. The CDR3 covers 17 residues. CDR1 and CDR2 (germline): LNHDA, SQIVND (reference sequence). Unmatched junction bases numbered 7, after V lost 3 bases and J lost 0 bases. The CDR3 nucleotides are TGTGCCAGTAGTATTGGCCTAGCGGGTAGCTCCTACAATGAGCAGTTCTTC. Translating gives CASSIGLAGSSYNEQFF.

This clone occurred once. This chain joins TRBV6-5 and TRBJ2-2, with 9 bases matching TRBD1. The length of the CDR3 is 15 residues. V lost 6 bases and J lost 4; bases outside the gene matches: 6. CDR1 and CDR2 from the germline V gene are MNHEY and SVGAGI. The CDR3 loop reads CASRIDRGSTGELFF. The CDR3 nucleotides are TGTGCCAGCAGGATAGACAGGGGGAGCACCGGGGAGCTGTTTTTT.

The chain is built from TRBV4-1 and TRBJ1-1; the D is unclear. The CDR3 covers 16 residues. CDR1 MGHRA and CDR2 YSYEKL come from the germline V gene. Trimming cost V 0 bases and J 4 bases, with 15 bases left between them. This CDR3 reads CASSQDLDSEPTEAFF. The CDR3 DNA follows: TGCGCCAGCAGCCAAGATTTGGACTCCGAGCCCACTGAAGCTTTCTTT.

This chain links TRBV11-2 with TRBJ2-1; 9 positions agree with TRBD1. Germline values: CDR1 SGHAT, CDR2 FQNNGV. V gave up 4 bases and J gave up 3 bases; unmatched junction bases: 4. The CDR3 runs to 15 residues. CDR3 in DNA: TGTGCCAGCAGCTCCGACAGGGGGAACTACAATGAGCAGTTCTTC. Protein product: CASSSDRGNYNEQFF.

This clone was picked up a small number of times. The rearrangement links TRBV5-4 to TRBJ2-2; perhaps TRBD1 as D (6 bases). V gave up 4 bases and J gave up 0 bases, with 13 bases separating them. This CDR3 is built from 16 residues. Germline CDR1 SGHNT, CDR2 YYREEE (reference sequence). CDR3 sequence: CASSVDSPANTGELFF. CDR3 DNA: TGTGCCAGCAGCGTGGACAGCCCCGCGAACACCGGGGAGCTGTTTTTT.